This T cell receptor beta chain was profiled in a study of patients and donors after allogeneic stem cell transplantation. This CDR3 spans 14 amino acids. From germline, CDR1 is GTSNPN and CDR2 SVGIG (reference sequence). The V and J ends lost 0 bases and 2 bases, in that order; junction bases with no gene match: 4. TCRdb used MiXCR to reprocess the RT-PCR reads, holding one entry per CDR3 protein. The table has roughly 200,000 distinct CDR3 sequences, about 38% seen once. The rearrangement links TRBV30 to TRBJ2-7; 7 bases agree with TRBD2. The receptor comes from a human donor who was either an allogeneic HSCT recipient or a stem cell or donor lymphocyte infusion donor (not recorded which). It is not recorded whose cells these are; they may come from a transplant donor. Sequenced material: blood, either unsorted or a sorted T cell fraction (not recorded which). In DNA form, the CDR3 reads TGTGCCTGGAGTGTGGCTAGCGGACCCTACGAGCAGTACTTC. Its protein is CAWSVASGPYEQYF. Filled out from reference TRBV30 and TRBJ2-7, the complete variable domain reads SQTIHQWPATLVQPVGSPLSLECTVEGTSNPNLYWYRQAAGRGLQLLFYSVGIGQISSEVPQNLSASRPQDRQFILSSKKLLLSDSGFYLCAWSVASGPYEQYFGPGTRLTVT.